The rows below give T cell receptor beta chains drawn from one sample of a study of blood T cell repertoires in COVID-19. Generated by immunoSEQ multiplex PCR, the TCRdb table keeps only in-frame clones and is missing some. The table includes about 220,000 clones, around 91% detected once. Sequencing was carried out using PBMCs or T cells enriched from blood (not recorded which). These receptors all stem from a woman between 18 and 30 years old in a cohort exposed to, infected with or recovered from COVID-19 (not recorded which). Both conserved end residues are trimmed from each CDR3.

v_gene: TRBV2; j_gene: TRBJ2-3; CDR3aa: ASRLETDTQY
v_gene: TRBV2; j_gene: TRBJ1-3; CDR3aa: ASNQQGAGNTIY
v_gene: TRBV3-1/TRBV3-2; j_gene: TRBJ2-1; CDR3aa: ASSQVGGGAGLAGNEQF
v_gene: TRBV7-6; j_gene: TRBJ1-5; CDR3aa: ASSLGQGANQPQH
v_gene: TRBV11-3; j_gene: TRBJ2-1; CDR3aa: ASSSLAGINEQF
v_gene: TRBV6-5; j_gene: TRBJ1-2; CDR3aa: ASSLASANYGYT
v_gene: TRBV6-5; j_gene: TRBJ2-7; CDR3aa: ASRGYLPYEQY
v_gene: TRBV3-1/TRBV3-2; j_gene: TRBJ1-1; CDR3aa: ASSPKPRGQTVRGDTEAF
v_gene: TRBV3-1/TRBV3-2; j_gene: TRBJ1-2; CDR3aa: ASSQDLVSYGYT
v_gene: TRBV9; j_gene: TRBJ2-1; CDR3aa: ASSVASYNEQF
v_gene: TRBV5-1; j_gene: TRBJ2-2; CDR3aa: ASSPGTMINTGELF
v_gene: TRBV7-9; j_gene: TRBJ1-4; CDR3aa: ASSLAGQGEKLF
v_gene: TRBV28; j_gene: TRBJ2-1; CDR3aa: ASSFGGGQRGEQF
v_gene: TRBV6-5; j_gene: TRBJ2-1; CDR3aa: ASSGRGYNEQF
v_gene: TRBV3-1/TRBV3-2; j_gene: TRBJ1-1; CDR3aa: ASSQGGRTEAF
v_gene: TRBV11-3; j_gene: TRBJ1-1; CDR3aa: ASSLSITEAF
v_gene: TRBV7-9; j_gene: TRBJ2-7; CDR3aa: ASSSTGVGEQY
v_gene: TRBV6-1; j_gene: TRBJ2-1; CDR3aa: ASSDPRRGEQF
v_gene: TRBV7-3; j_gene: TRBJ1-2; CDR3aa: ASSPGQGLYGYT
v_gene: TRBV6-5; j_gene: TRBJ1-4; CDR3aa: ASSRGQGNEKLF
v_gene: TRBV18; j_gene: TRBJ1-3; CDR3aa: ASSPPGVTGGNTIY
v_gene: TRBV18; j_gene: TRBJ2-1; CDR3aa: ASSLTQQGNEQF
v_gene: TRBV5-1; j_gene: TRBJ2-2; CDR3aa: ASSWSGQGSNGELF
v_gene: TRBV11-1; j_gene: TRBJ2-3; CDR3aa: ASSFKGVDTQY
v_gene: TRBV30; j_gene: TRBJ2-7; CDR3aa: AWSENTSYEQY
v_gene: TRBV5-5; j_gene: TRBJ2-7; CDR3aa: ASSLVSFTSGDYEQY
v_gene: TRBV9; j_gene: TRBJ2-7; CDR3aa: ASSASGSGGEQY
v_gene: TRBV27; j_gene: TRBJ2-2; CDR3aa: ASSLKPPPGQGTGELF
v_gene: TRBV3-1/TRBV3-2; j_gene: TRBJ1-2; CDR3aa: ASSQEGAGNYGYT
v_gene: TRBV27; j_gene: TRBJ1-2; CDR3aa: ASSSLGQNNYGYT
v_gene: TRBV19; j_gene: TRBJ2-7; CDR3aa: ASSSGTSSYEQY
v_gene: TRBV9; j_gene: TRBJ1-1; CDR3aa: ASRPGGGNTEAF
v_gene: TRBV10-2; j_gene: TRBJ1-2; CDR3aa: ASSEYLTGTNYGYT